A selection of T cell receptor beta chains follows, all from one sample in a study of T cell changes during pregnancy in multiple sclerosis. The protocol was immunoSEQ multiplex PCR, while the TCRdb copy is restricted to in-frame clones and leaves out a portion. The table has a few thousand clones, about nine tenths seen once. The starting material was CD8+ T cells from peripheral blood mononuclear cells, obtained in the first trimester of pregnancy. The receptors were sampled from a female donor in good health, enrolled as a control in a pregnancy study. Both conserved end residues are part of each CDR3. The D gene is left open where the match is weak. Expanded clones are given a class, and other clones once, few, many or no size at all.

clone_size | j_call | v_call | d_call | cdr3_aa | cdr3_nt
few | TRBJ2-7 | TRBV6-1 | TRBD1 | CASSGDRDVYEQYF | TGTGCCAGCAGTGGGGACAGGGACGTATACGAGCAGTACTTC
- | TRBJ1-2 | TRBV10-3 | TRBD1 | CAISESGQGINYGYTF | TGTGCCATCAGTGAGTCAGGACAGGGGATTAACTATGGCTACACCTTC
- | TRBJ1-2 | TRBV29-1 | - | CSVESNREGYTF | TGCAGCGTTGAATCAAACAGGGAAGGCTACACCTTC
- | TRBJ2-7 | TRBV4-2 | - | CASSQDPGSPSHEQYF | TGTGCCAGCAGCCAAGACCCCGGGAGTCCCTCACACGAGCAGTACTTC
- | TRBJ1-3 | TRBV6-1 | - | CASQKGLRTGNTIYF | TGTGCCAGCCAAAAGGGACTTCGCACAGGAAACACCATATATTTT
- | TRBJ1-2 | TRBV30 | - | CAWSRGQSSNYGYTF | TGTGCCTGGAGTAGAGGGCAGTCCTCTAACTATGGCTACACCTTC
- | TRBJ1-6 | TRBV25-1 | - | CASSESGRMTPLHF | TGTGCCAGCAGTGAATCAGGGAGGATGACACCCCTCCACTTT
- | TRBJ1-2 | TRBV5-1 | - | CASSPARAENYGYTF | TGCGCCAGCAGCCCGGCCAGAGCGGAGAACTATGGCTACACCTTC
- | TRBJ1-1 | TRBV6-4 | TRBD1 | CASSGTGEHTEAFF | TGTGCCAGCAGTGGAACAGGGGAACACACTGAAGCTTTCTTT
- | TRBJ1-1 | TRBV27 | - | CASSGTSGRAFF | TGTGCCAGCAGTGGAACCTCAGGTAGGGCTTTCTTT
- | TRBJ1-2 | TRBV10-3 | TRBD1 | CAISELPGQGAGYTF | TGTGCCATCAGTGAGTTGCCGGGACAGGGGGCCGGCTACACCTTC
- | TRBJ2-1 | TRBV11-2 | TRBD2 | CASSRGLAGVNEQFF | TGTGCCAGCAGCCGGGGACTAGCGGGAGTGAATGAGCAGTTCTTC
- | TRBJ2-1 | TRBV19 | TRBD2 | CASSKGLADYNEQFF | TGTGCCAGTAGTAAGGGACTAGCGGATTACAATGAGCAGTTCTTC
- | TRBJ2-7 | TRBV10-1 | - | CAILEGGGEQYF | TGCGCCATCCTAGAGGGGGGGGGAGAGCAGTACTTC
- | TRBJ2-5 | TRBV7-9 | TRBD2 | CASSSPRGLANQETQYF | TGTGCCAGCAGCTCCCCGCGGGGACTAGCGAACCAAGAGACCCAGTACTTC
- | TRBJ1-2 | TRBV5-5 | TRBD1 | CASSSGQGTNYGYTF | TGTGCCAGCAGCTCGGGACAGGGCACTAACTATGGCTACACCTTC
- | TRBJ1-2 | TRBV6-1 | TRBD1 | CASGPRQGVNYGYTF | TGTGCCAGCGGGCCCCGGCAGGGGGTTAACTATGGCTACACCTTC
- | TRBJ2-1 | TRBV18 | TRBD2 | CASSPGGGRDNEQFF | TGTGCCAGCTCACCGGGAGGCGGGAGGGACAATGAGCAGTTCTTC
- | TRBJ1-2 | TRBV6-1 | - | CASSEARKAGHNYGYTF | TGTGCCAGCAGTGAAGCCCGAAAAGCAGGACACAACTATGGCTACACCTTC
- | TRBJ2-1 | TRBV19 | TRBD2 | CASSTAWTSGSDEQFF | TGTGCCAGTAGTACGGCTTGGACTAGCGGGAGTGATGAGCAGTTCTTC
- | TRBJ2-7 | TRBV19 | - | CASSIAQGSEQYF | TGTGCCAGTAGTATAGCCCAGGGGAGTGAGCAGTACTTC
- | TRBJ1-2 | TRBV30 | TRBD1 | CAWTRSGTGLYGYTF | TGTGCCTGGACCCGCTCCGGGACAGGGCTCTATGGCTACACCTTC
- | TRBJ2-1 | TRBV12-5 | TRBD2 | CASGAGLAGPSYNEQFF | TGTGCTAGTGGTGCGGGACTAGCGGGGCCCTCCTACAATGAGCAGTTCTTC
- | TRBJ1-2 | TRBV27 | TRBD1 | CASSGLRDRGFSYGYTF | TGTGCCAGCAGTGGGCTCCGGGACAGGGGGTTTAGCTATGGCTACACCTTC
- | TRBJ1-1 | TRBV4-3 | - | CASSQEGVGTEAFF | TGCGCCAGCAGCCAAGAGGGAGTCGGGACTGAAGCTTTCTTT
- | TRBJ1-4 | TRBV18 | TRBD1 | CASSPRQGANEKLFF | TGTGCCAGCTCACCACGACAGGGAGCTAATGAAAAACTGTTTTTT
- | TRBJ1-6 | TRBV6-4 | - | CASPYRPLHF | TGTGCCAGCCCGTATCGGCCCCTCCACTTT
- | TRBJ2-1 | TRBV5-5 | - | CASSFGQSYNEQFF | TGTGCCAGCAGCTTTGGTCAGTCTTACAATGAGCAGTTCTTC
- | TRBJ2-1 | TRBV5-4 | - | CATSLSSYNEQFF | TGTGCCACCTCCCTGAGCTCCTACAATGAGCAGTTCTTC
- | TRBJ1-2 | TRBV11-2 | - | CASSLDPQANYGYTF | TGTGCCAGCAGCTTAGATCCCCAGGCAAACTATGGCTACACCTTC
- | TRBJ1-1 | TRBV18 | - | CASSPGPTGTEAFF | TGTGCCAGCTCACCGGGCCCAACAGGGACTGAAGCTTTCTTT
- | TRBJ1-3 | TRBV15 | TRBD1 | CATSRQGQDSGDTIYF | TGTGCCACCAGCAGACAGGGACAGGACTCTGGAGACACCATATATTTT
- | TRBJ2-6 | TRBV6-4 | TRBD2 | CASSDSTSGSSGANVLTF | TGTGCCAGCAGTGACTCGACTAGCGGGAGCTCTGGGGCCAACGTCCTGACTTTC
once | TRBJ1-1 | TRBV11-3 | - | CASSRVGTEAFF | TGTGCCAGCAGCCGAGTTGGCACTGAAGCTTTCTTT
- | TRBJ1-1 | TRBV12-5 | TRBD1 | CASGLVIWDRIMNTEAFF | TGTGCTAGTGGTTTGGTAATCTGGGACAGAATCATGAACACTGAAGCTTTCTTT
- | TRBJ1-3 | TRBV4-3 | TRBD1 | CASSQDQGVSGNTIYF | TGCGCCAGCAGCCAAGATCAGGGGGTCTCTGGAAACACCATATATTTT
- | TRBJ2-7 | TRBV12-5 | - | CASGFAPFHTTDRNYEQYF | TGTGCTAGTGGTTTCGCCCCCTTTCACACCACCGACAGGAACTACGAGCAGTACTTC
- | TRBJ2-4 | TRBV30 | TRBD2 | CAWDSGEGRKYF | TGTGCCTGGGATTCGGGGGAGGGGAGGAAGTACTTC
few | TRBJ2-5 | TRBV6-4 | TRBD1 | CASSDSPGTGLETQYF | TGTGCCAGCAGTGACTCGCCAGGGACAGGGCTAGAGACCCAGTACTTC
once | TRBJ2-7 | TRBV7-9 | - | CASTPGSSYEQYF | TGTGCCAGCACCCCCGGTAGCTCCTACGAGCAGTACTTC
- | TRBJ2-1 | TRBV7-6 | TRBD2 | CASSLERAGGIYNEQFF | TGTGCCAGCAGCTTAGAGCGCGCGGGGGGGATTTACAATGAGCAGTTCTTC
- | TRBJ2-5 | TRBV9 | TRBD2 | CASSAPGLAGEETQYF | TGTGCCAGCAGCGCCCCCGGACTAGCGGGGGAGGAGACCCAGTACTTC